This entry is about one T cell receptor (beta chain). This CDR3 comprises 13 residues. Trimming removed 2 bases at V and 4 bases at J, with 8 bases between. The V gene's germline CDR1 is MGHRA and CDR2 YSYEKL. This sample was included in a study of T cell changes during pregnancy in multiple sclerosis. Assay used: immunoSEQ multiplex PCR; TCRdb lists only in-frame clones, some missing. Of more than 35,000 clones in the sample, approximately 89% are singletons; the top ten hold roughly 0.78%. This specimen was CD4+ T cells from peripheral blood mononuclear cells, taken after pregnancy. V and J are TRBV4-1 and TRBJ2-5, with a weak D call TRBD2 (5 bases). The sequence came from a female donor in good health, enrolled as a control in a pregnancy study. The CDR3 bases are TGCGCCAGCAGCCAACTTAGCGTAGAGACCCAGTACTTC. This translates into CASSQLSVETQYF.